The T cell receptor (beta chain) described here comes from a study of cytomegalovirus exposure and HLA in healthy donors. The PCR employed 60 Vbeta primers together with 13 Jbeta primers. Clones were sequenced by immunoSEQ multiplex PCR, and TCRdb holds only the in-frame ones, with some missing. The sample yields some 93,000 clones, around 84% seen once. This TCR was sampled from a woman aged 40-49 years in good health and CMV-seronegative. Sequenced sample: PBMCs.

CDR3 sequence reads: CASSPSMRWNTEAFF. The CDR3 bases are TGTGCCAGCAGCCCCTCAATGCGGTGGAACACTGAAGCTTTCTTT. The chain is built from TRBV7-9 and TRBJ1-1, with D uncertain. The CDR3 spans 15 residues. The V and J ends lost 5 bases and 1 base respectively, with 14 bases between them. Germline CDR1 and CDR2: SEHNR and FQNEAQ (reference sequence).